This T cell receptor beta chain was sequenced during a study of graft-versus-host responses after intestinal transplantation. Study background: For approximately 3 years after anti-thymocyte globulin induction, all recipients took tacrolimus and steroids.

Regarding this clone: Antigen specificity is unknown.

Broader study findings: Peak circulating GvH clone levels tracked with early post-transplant HvG declines.

CDR1 and CDR2 from the germline V gene are GTSNPN and SVGIG (reference sequence). The trim removed 0 bases at V and 8 bases at J, leaving 11 bases unmatched. The CDR3 extends over 16 amino acids. Assay: immunoSEQ multiplex PCR; the TCRdb copy retains only in-frame clones and omits some. The table has approximately 49,000 clones, 85% to 95% seen once. This chain links TRBV30 with TRBJ2-2; TRBD1 matches 8 bases. The receptor was derived from a human donor who was the organ donor for an intestinal transplant. Sequenced here: unstimulated CD8+ T cells sorted from spleen or lymph node cells, sampled before transplant. CDR3 in DNA: TGTGCCTGGAGTGTCGAACAGGGGGTTTTCTTAGGGGAGCTGTTTTTT. Translated, it gives CAWSVEQGVFLGELFF.